A selection of T cell receptor beta chains follows, all from one sample in a study of T-cell memory formation after mild COVID-19. From the 5' RACE reads, TCRdb called clonotypes with MiXCR, one entry per CDR3 protein. The data show fewer than 200,000 distinct CDR3 sequences, around 21% seen once. Sample: PBMCs or a T cell subset sorted from them (not recorded which). The receptors were gathered from an adult woman who had mild COVID-19 (a few samples of this study predate the infection). Cell type and time point are not known. Each CDR3 is given with its conserved first and last residue. The order of the fields is V gene, D gene, J gene, clone size, CDR3 protein, CDR3 DNA. The D gene is left open where the match is weak. Rows give clone size only sometimes, using once, few, many, or a class for an expanded clone.

>TRBV30|.|TRBJ2-7|few
CAWSPGGDYEQYF
TGTGCCTGGAGTCCCGGGGGTGACTACGAGCAGTACTTC
>TRBV7-9|TRBD1|TRBJ2-5|.
CASSRQGVVETQYF
TGTGCCAGCAGCCGACAGGGGGTCGTGGAGACCCAGTACTTC
>TRBV11-1|.|TRBJ2-1|few
CASSSNRLKFF
TGTGCCAGCAGCTCAAACAGGTTGAAATTCTTC
>TRBV7-2|TRBD1|TRBJ1-1|.
CASSSEDREGGAFF
TGTGCCAGCAGCTCCGAGGACAGGGAAGGTGGGGCTTTCTTT
>TRBV20-1|TRBD2|TRBJ2-7|.
CSAVRSGVTYEQYF
TGCAGTGCTGTCCGTAGCGGGGTTACCTACGAGCAGTACTTC
>TRBV5-5|.|TRBJ1-3|.
CASSLGGGSGNTIYF
TGTGCCAGCAGTCTGGGGGGAGGATCTGGAAACACCATATATTTT
>TRBV4-3|.|TRBJ1-1|.
CASSQDLGLLNTEAFF
TGCGCCAGCAGCCAAGATCTGGGGTTGTTGAACACTGAAGCTTTCTTT
>TRBV6-6|.|TRBJ2-5|few
CASSYSRGGQETQYF
TGTGCCAGCAGTTACTCACGTGGGGGCCAAGAGACCCAGTACTTC
>TRBV7-9|.|TRBJ2-1|.
CASSTAEYSDEQFF
TGTGCCAGCAGCACGGCCGAGTATAGTGATGAGCAGTTCTTC
>TRBV7-8|.|TRBJ2-1|few
CASSLPSAAAKLHSYNEQFF
TGTGCCAGCAGCTTACCGAGCGCAGCAGCGAAACTCCACTCCTACAATGAGCAGTTCTTC
>TRBV4-2|.|TRBJ1-1|.
CASSHVGRNTEAFF
TGTGCCAGCAGCCACGTCGGGAGGAACACTGAAGCTTTCTTT
>TRBV5-1|.|TRBJ2-7|few
CASGSSTFYEQYF
TGCGCCAGTGGCAGCTCCACTTTCTACGAGCAGTACTTC
>TRBV5-1|TRBD2|TRBJ2-7|.
CASSSRREEKVYEQYF
TGCGCCAGCAGCTCCCGCCGGGAGGAAAAGGTCTACGAGCAGTACTTC
>TRBV3-1|.|TRBJ2-2|once
CASSQDGGVTGELFF
TGTGCCAGCAGCCAAGATGGGGGAGTGACCGGGGAGCTGTTTTTT
>TRBV29-1|.|TRBJ1-1|.
CSGMDSLTEAFF
TGCAGCGGGATGGACAGTCTCACTGAAGCTTTCTTT
>TRBV20-1|.|TRBJ2-7|.
CSALTSYEQYF
TGCAGTGCTCTTACCTCATACGAGCAGTACTTC